Given below is one T cell receptor beta chain in context. The same CDR3 can be traced to other DNA sequences in this sample. These data originate in a study of control samples from healthy donors and cancer patients. TCRdb keeps only in-frame clones here, not all; method: immunoSEQ multiplex PCR. Of some 140,000 clones detected, approximately 94% appear once; the ten largest clones hold approximately 6%. This CDR3 has 13 amino acids. Germline V gene data show CDR1 as KGHSH and CDR2 as LQKENI. Trimming cost V 3 bases and J 2 bases, with 7 bases left between them. The sample comprised blood. The chain uses TRBV18 and TRBJ1-1, with D uncertain. The TCR sequence derives from a man between 40 and 49 years old in good health. Written as DNA, the CDR3 is TGTGCCAGCTCACCGGCCCTTAACACTGAAGCTTTCTTT. It specifies CASSPALNTEAFF. The full variable domain, in which reference TRBV18 and TRBJ1-1 provide the parts outside the CDR3, is NAGVMQNPRHLVRRRGQEARLRCSPMKGHSHVYWYRQLPEEGLKFMVYLQKENIIDESGMPKERFSAEFPKEGPSILRIQQVVRGDSAAYFCASSPALNTEAFFGQGTRLTVV.